One and the same sample provided the 11 T cell receptor beta chains below, sequenced in a study of T cells in Graves' hyperthyroidism and ophthalmopathy (dated by TCRdb to about 2019). The method was multiplex PCR. For sequencing, an Illumina HiSeq 2000 was employed. Amplification of TCR beta CDR3 regions was carried out from RNA transcripts. The first round of RT-PCR for the TCR CDR3 was performed with the HTBI primer set and the Qiagen OneStep RT-PCR kit. In TCRdb, the public reads were trimmed at Q25 with fastp and aligned with MiXCR, with productive beta chains retained. Here each entry gathers all rows of one CDR3 protein and keeps the most common genes and DNA. The sample data list roughly 350,000 distinct CDR3 sequences, and roughly an eighth of these were observed just once. The ten top clones hold approximately 35% of the sample. The sequenced sample consisted of blood. The receptors were gathered from a woman in her 40s with Graves' ophthalmopathy.

The chain links TRBV6-2 or TRBV6-3 to TRBJ2-1; no reliable D call. The CDR3 loop spans 13 amino acids. Per the germline V gene, CDR1 is MNHEY and CDR2 is SVGEGT. V lost 7 bases to trimming and J lost 4 bases, with 11 bases between them. The CDR3 region is CASTLSQYNEQFF. CDR3 in DNA: TGTGCCAGCACCTTAAGTCAATACAATGAGCAGTTCTTC.

This clonotype was seen at least ten times. The V call is TRBV29-1, the J call TRBJ2-5; D remains ambiguous. The V end lost 5 bases, the J end lost 1 base, and 11 bases lay between the germline ends. Germline CDR1 is SQVTM and CDR2 is ANQGSEA. The CDR3 is 13 residues long. DNA for the CDR3: TGCAGCGTTCATGAGATCCTCCAAGAGACCCAGTACTTC. Protein sequence: CSVHEILQETQYF.

J is TRBJ2-4 and V is TRBV7-9; maybe TRBD1 (6 bases). In germline, CDR1 is SEHNR, CDR2 FQNEAQ (reference sequence). The V and J ends lost 2 bases and 9 bases respectively, with 14 bases between them. The CDR3 length is 14 residues. The CDR3 DNA follows: TGTGCCAGCAGCTTACAGGGGATTCCAATCATTCAGTACTTC. Translated: CASSLQGIPIIQYF. The full variable domain, in which reference TRBV7-9 and TRBJ2-4 provide the parts outside the CDR3, is DTGVSQNPRHKITKRGQNVTFRCDPISEHNRLYWYRQTLGQGPEFLTYFQNEAQLEKSRLLSDRFSAERPKGSFSTLEIQRTEQGDSAMYLCASSLQGIPIIQYFGAGTRLSVL.

This clonotype was observed many times. V is TRBV11-2 and J is TRBJ1-2; TRBD1 might be the D (6 bases). The V and J ends lost 6 bases and 6 bases respectively, with 17 bases between them. This CDR3 region has 14 residues. Germline V gene data show CDR1 as SGHAT and CDR2 as FQNNGV. CDR3 in DNA: TGTGCCAGCAGGAGCCTTGGACAGCTAAATGGCTACACCTTC. Its protein product is CASRSLGQLNGYTF.

This clonotype was seen only a few times. CDR3 loop: CASSYSGQQGARGYTF. CDR3 in DNA: TGTGCCAGCAGTTACTCCGGGCAGCAGGGGGCACGGGGCTACACCTTC. J is TRBJ1-2 and V is TRBV6-5; 8 positions match TRBD1. Per germline, CDR1 MNHEY and CDR2 SVGAGI. The CDR3 has 16 amino acids. With 0 bases clipped from V and 8 bases from J, the junction kept 11 bases outside the gene matches.

The CDR3 sequence: CASSLAGTHPSSPLHF. CDR3 nucleotides: TGTGCCAGCAGCTTGGCCGGGACACACCCGTCGTCACCCCTCCACTTT. The chain combines TRBV5-4 with TRBJ1-6; D might be TRBD1 (6 bases). V gave up 0 bases and J gave up 10 bases, with 17 bases separating them. The CDR3 has 16 amino acids. The V gene's germline CDR1 is SGHNT and CDR2 YYREEE (reference sequence).

This clonotype was recorded a few times. The rearrangement links TRBV3-1 to TRBJ1-2; a possible D gene is TRBD1 (5 bases). Germline V gene data show CDR1 as LGHDT and CDR2 as YNNKEL (reference sequence). This CDR3 contains 15 residues. Trimming stripped 0 bases from V and 4 bases from J, with 12 bases between. CDR3 region: CASSQEGKGSYGYTF. The CDR3 nucleotides are TGTGCCAGCAGCCAAGAGGGAAAGGGGAGCTATGGCTACACCTTC.

The V call is TRBV19, the J call TRBJ1-5; TRBD1 is a possible D gene (6 bases). Per germline, CDR1 LNHDA and CDR2 SQIVND (reference sequence). V was trimmed by 5 bases and J by 9 bases, leaving 23 bases between them. The CDR3 extends over 16 amino acids. In nucleotides, the CDR3 is TGTGCCAGTAGTCCCCGGGGGGCAGGGTCGAGAGGGCCCCAGCATTTT. Encoded protein: CASSPRGAGSRGPQHF.

This clonotype was picked up many times. The chain couples TRBV6-1 to TRBJ2-3; D is undetermined. In germline, CDR1 is MNHNS, CDR2 SASEGT. The V gene lost 7 bases and the J gene lost 3 bases, with 14 bases spanning the gap. The CDR3 contains 14 residues. As DNA, the CDR3 is TGTGCCAGCAAATCCGGGCTGGGGACAGATACGCAGTATTTT. It is translated as CASKSGLGTDTQYF.

This clonotype appeared many times. This chain uses TRBV7-8 with TRBJ1-4, with a tentative D call TRBD1 (6 bases). Germline lookup yields CDR1 SGHVS and CDR2 FQNEAQ. V was cut by 6 bases and J by 7 bases, with 18 bases left in between. The CDR3 loop spans 15 amino acids. The CDR3 nucleotides are TGTGCCAGCAGAAAGCAGGCCATCAGGGGTGAAAAACTGTTTTTT. Amino acids: CASRKQAIRGEKLFF.

A remark on this clonotype: This may be a read error, as it is one base from a much larger clone. J is TRBJ2-7 and V is TRBV28, with 8 bases identical to TRBD1. The CDR3 spans 16 residues. Germline loops: CDR1 MDHEN, CDR2 SYDVKM. CDR3 sequence reads: CVSNQMPEDRVNEQYF. The CDR3 DNA sequence: TGTGTCAGCAATCAGATGCCGGAGGACAGGGTCAACGAGCAGTACTTC.